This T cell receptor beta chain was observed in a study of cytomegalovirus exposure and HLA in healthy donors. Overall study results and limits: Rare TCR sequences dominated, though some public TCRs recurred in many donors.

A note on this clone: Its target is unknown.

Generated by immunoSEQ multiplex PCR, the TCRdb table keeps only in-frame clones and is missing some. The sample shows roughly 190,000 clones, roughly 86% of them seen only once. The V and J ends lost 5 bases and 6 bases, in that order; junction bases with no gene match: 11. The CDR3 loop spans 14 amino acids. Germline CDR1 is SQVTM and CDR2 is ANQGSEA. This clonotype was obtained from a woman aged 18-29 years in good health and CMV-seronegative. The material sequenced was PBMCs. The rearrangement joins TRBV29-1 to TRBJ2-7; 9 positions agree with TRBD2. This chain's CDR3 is CSVSLTSGPSEQYF. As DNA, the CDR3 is TGCAGCGTTTCACTGACTAGCGGACCTTCCGAGCAGTACTTC.